This T cell receptor (beta chain) stems from a study of T cell repertoires in cytomegalovirus infection. Points from the study as a whole: The ex vivo response was dominated by HLA-C-restricted CMV-specific TCR beta clonotypes.

This clonotype was seen once. No antigen is known for it. A read error may be the cause here, since a much bigger clone is one base away. TCRdb processed the reads anew with MiXCR; each CDR3 protein has one entry. The data show 300,000 or so distinct CDR3 sequences, about 26% seen once. The sequencing input was PBMCs. This TCR was recovered from a human donor in good health (CMV status not recorded). Some clones in this sample may be carry-over from other donors' samples.

DNA of the CDR3: TGTGCCAACAGCTTTGTAGCGGGAAAGAACGAGCAGTACTTC. The encoded protein is CANSFVAGKNEQYF. This chain uses TRBV7-2 with TRBJ2-7; 8 bases fit TRBD2. The CDR3 is 14 amino acids. From germline, CDR1 is SGHTA and CDR2 FQGNSA.